The rows below give T cell receptor beta chains drawn from one sample of a study of tumor-infiltrating lymphocytes in primary liver carcinoma. Via MiXCR, TCRdb re-called the multiplex PCR reads, giving one row per CDR3 protein. The sample lists over 100,000 distinct CDR3 sequences, around two thirds occurring once. What was sequenced was tumor-adjacent normal liver tissue. These receptor sequences come from a woman aged 60-75 years with primary liver carcinoma and hepatitis B virus infection. The CDR3 runs from the conserved cysteine through the conserved F or W. D genes are given only for firm matches. Only part of the rows carry a size: once, few, many, or a class if the clone is expanded.

j_call d_call v_call clone_size cdr3_nt cdr3_aa
TRBJ2-1 TRBD2 TRBV11-2 NA TGTGCCAGCAGTCCGGGACTAGCCTTTGATAATGAGAAGCTCTTC CASSPGLAFDNEKLF
TRBJ2-7 NA TRBV20-1 NA TGCAGTGCTAGCCCGGGACATCGAGGCGAGCAGTACTTC CSASPGHRGEQYF
TRBJ2-2 TRBD1 TRBV6-4 many TGTGCCAGCAGTGATGGGACAGGGTCCGGGGAGCTGTTTTTT CASSDGTGSGELFF
TRBJ1-2 NA TRBV11-1 NA TGTGCCAGCAGCCTCATACCACGCGGGATTAACTATGGCTACACCTTC CASSLIPRGINYGYTF
TRBJ1-2 TRBD1 TRBV20-1 NA TGCAGTGCTAGGGACAGGGGGGTCTATGGCTACACCTTC CSARDRGVYGYTF
TRBJ2-6 NA TRBV29-1 NA TGCAGCGTTGTCGGCGGACCGTACTCTGGAGCCAACGTCCTGACTTTC CSVVGGPYSGANVLTF
TRBJ1-4 TRBD1 TRBV11-2 NA TGTGCCAACAGCTTAGAGGGGACAGGTGGTTGGAAACTGCATTTT CANSLEGTGGWKLHF
TRBJ2-2 TRBD2 TRBV10-2 once TGCGCCAGCCGCCTCGGGACTAGTGAGACCGGGGAGCTGTTTTTT CASRLGTSETGELFF
TRBJ2-3 TRBD1 TRBV10-3 many TGTGCCATCAGTGAGGGACAGGGTCATACGCAGTATTTT CAISEGQGHTQYF
TRBJ2-7 TRBD2 TRBV6-2/TRBV6-3 NA TGTGCCAGCCTCGGGAGGAGCTACGAGCAATGCTTC CASLGRSYEQCF
TRBJ2-7 NA TRBV11-1 NA TGTGCCAGCAACTTCTCCTACGACCACTACTTC CASNFSYDHYF
TRBJ1-4 NA TRBV6-5 NA TGTGCCAGCATTGGGTCTGCGGAAAAACTGTTTTTT CASIGSAEKLFF
TRBJ1-1 NA TRBV12-5 many TGTGCTAGTGGTTTGGTACTGGGTAGCCTCGATAATGAAGCTTTCTTT CASGLVLGSLDNEAFF
TRBJ2-1 TRBD2 TRBV11-1 NA TGTGCCAGCAGGACCGGGACTAGCGGTTACAATGAGCAGTTCTTC CASRTGTSGYNEQFF
TRBJ2-7 NA TRBV4-1 NA NA CVSSQFASGIGYEQHF
TRBJ2-5 TRBD2 TRBV20-1 NA TGCAGTGCTAGCTCGAGACTAGCTGGAGTCGTCTGGAAGCAAGAGACCCAGTACTTC CSASSRLAGVVWKQETQYF
TRBJ2-1 TRBD2 TRBV2 NA TGTGCCAGCAGTCACACTAGCGGGAGGACCGAGTCCTACAATGAGCAGTTCTTC CASSHTSGRTESYNEQFF
TRBJ2-5 NA TRBV6-5 NA TGTGCCAGCCGATCTACCCCTGGGCGCGACACTACAGAGACCCAGTATTTC CASRSTPGRDTTETQYF
TRBJ2-7 TRBD2 TRBV4-1 NA TGCGCCAGCAGCCCAGGACTAGCAGGACCACAGCGGTACGAGCAGTACTTC CASSPGLAGPQRYEQYF
TRBJ2-1 NA TRBV6-5 NA TGTGCCAGCAGTTACTTGGACAGTAGCAATGAGCACTTCTTT CASSYLDSSNEHFF
TRBJ2-7 TRBD1 TRBV29-1 NA TGCAGCGTTACCGTGACAGGGTCTGAAGAGCAGTATTTC CSVTVTGSEEQYF
TRBJ2-1 TRBD2 TRBV25-1 once TGTGCCAGCAGTCTTGGGACTAGCAGGAAGGATTACAATGAGCAGTTCTTC CASSLGTSRKDYNEQFF